A selection of T cell receptor beta chains follows, all from one sample in a study of T-cell memory formation after mild COVID-19. MiXCR, run by TCRdb on the 5' RACE reads, gives a single entry per CDR3 protein. The table shows hundreds of thousands of distinct CDR3 sequences, with 15% to 20% occurring only once. Sequenced: PBMCs or a T cell subset sorted from them (not recorded which). The source of these receptors is an adult woman who had mild COVID-19 (a few samples of this study predate the infection). Cell type and time point are not known. CDR3s include the opening cysteine and the closing phenylalanine or tryptophan. A D gene is named only where the DNA matches it firmly. Only some rows state a clone size, as once, few, many or a class for expanded clones.

d_call	v_call	j_call	clone_size	cdr3_nt	cdr3_aa
-	TRBV5-1	TRBJ2-7	-	TGCGCCAGCAGCTTGCTCCGAGCGGGCCTCTCCTACGAGCAGTACTTC	CASSLLRAGLSYEQYF
-	TRBV18	TRBJ2-5	many	TGTGCCAGCTCACCACGGTTACAAGAGACCCAGTACTTC	CASSPRLQETQYF
-	TRBV12-3/TRBV12-4	TRBJ2-1	-	TGTGCCAGCAGTTTAATCCGGGGAAGGTACAATGAGCAGTTCTTC	CASSLIRGRYNEQFF
TRBD1	TRBV20-1	TRBJ1-5	-	TGCAGTCCGGGACAGGGAGATCAGCCCCAGCATTTT	CSPGQGDQPQHF
-	TRBV6-2/TRBV6-3	TRBJ2-7	few	TGTGCCAGCAGTTTATTGGGACAAGGGAGAAAGCAGTACTTC	CASSLLGQGRKQYF
-	TRBV20-1	TRBJ2-1	few	TGCAGCCGTGAGAGCTCCTACAATGAGCAGTTCTTC	CSRESSYNEQFF
-	TRBV15	TRBJ1-5	-	TGTGCCACCAGCAGAGATCGGGCAGATAGCAATCAGCCCCAGCATTTT	CATSRDRADSNQPQHF
-	TRBV5-6	TRBJ2-3	-	TGTGCCAGCAGCCTGGGGATAAGGGGCTCAGATACGCAGTATTTT	CASSLGIRGSDTQYF
-	TRBV14	TRBJ2-7	-	TGTGCCAGCAGCCCTCTGGGTGGGCTCACCGCCTACGAGCAGTACTTC	CASSPLGGLTAYEQYF
TRBD2	TRBV4-3	TRBJ2-7	-	TGCGCCAGCAGCCCCTGGACTAGCGGGAGCAATCAGTACTTC	CASSPWTSGSNQYF
TRBD1	TRBV7-2	TRBJ1-5	-	TGTGCCAGCAGCTTTGGCAGGGGGAATCTCTATAGCAATCAGCCCCAGCATTTT	CASSFGRGNLYSNQPQHF
-	TRBV7-9	TRBJ2-1	-	TGTGCCAGCAGCTTAGCCCACGGGCGGCTATCCTACAATGAGCAGTTCTTC	CASSLAHGRLSYNEQFF
-	TRBV6-1	TRBJ2-1	once	TGTGCCAGCAGTGAAGCTACCGGGCGGGCGCAGTTCTTC	CASSEATGRAQFF
-	TRBV5-5	TRBJ2-3	-	TGTGCCAGCAGCTCGGGGACTGCCGCGGATACGCAGTATTTT	CASSSGTAADTQYF
-	TRBV20-1	TRBJ2-5	-	TGCAGTGCCCTGTGGGGGGTTAAGGGCTGGGGCCAACAAGAGACCCAGTACTTC	CSALWGVKGWGQQETQYF
-	TRBV9	TRBJ1-1	-	TGTGCCAGCAGCTATCTGCCGGGATCGGAGGATTCTTTCTTT	CASSYLPGSEDSFF
TRBD1	TRBV20-1	TRBJ1-1	-	TGCAGTGCTAAGGACAGGGGGCGAACTGAAGCTTTCTTT	CSAKDRGRTEAFF
-	TRBV18	TRBJ2-3	few	TGTGCCAGCTCACCGGGCTCTCGAGATACGCAGTATTTT	CASSPGSRDTQYF
-	TRBV7-6	TRBJ1-3	-	TGTGCCAGCAGCCCCTCGGGACATCACTCTGGAAACACCATATATTTT	CASSPSGHHSGNTIYF
TRBD1	TRBV24-1	TRBJ1-2	once	TGTGCCACCAGTGACTTCTCTACTGACAGGGCTTATGGCTACACCTTC	CATSDFSTDRAYGYTF
-	TRBV18	TRBJ2-5	-	TGTGCCAGCTCACCATCACCGTACCAAGAGACCCAGTACTTC	CASSPSPYQETQYF
-	TRBV10-3	TRBJ2-1	-	TGTGCCATCAGTGAGAGGCTAGATAAGGATGAGCAGTTCTTC	CAISERLDKDEQFF
TRBD1	TRBV7-2	TRBJ1-2	-	TGTGCCAGCAGCGTGACAGGGGAGAGCTACACCTTC	CASSVTGESYTF
-	TRBV7-9	TRBJ1-2	few	TGTGCCAGCAGCACACAAATCGGGAGAGGATATGGCTACACCTTC	CASSTQIGRGYGYTF
-	TRBV12-3/TRBV12-4	TRBJ1-5	few	TGTGCCAGCAGCCGGACGGCCCTCAATCAGCCCCAGCATTTT	CASSRTALNQPQHF
-	TRBV10-3	TRBJ2-7	few	TGTGCCATCAGTGAGTCGAAGACCGTCTCCTACGAGCAGTACTTC	CAISESKTVSYEQYF
TRBD2	TRBV4-1	TRBJ2-3	few	TGCGCCAGCAGCCGCCTAGAAGCGGGGGCCTACCCTGGGAATACGCAGTATTTT	CASSRLEAGAYPGNTQYF
-	TRBV15	TRBJ2-7	-	TGTGCCACCAGCAGAGATTACCCTGAGGAGCAGTACTTC	CATSRDYPEEQYF
TRBD2	TRBV7-6	TRBJ2-1	few	TGTGCCAGCAGCTTGGTTGGAAGGACTAGCCACAATGAGCAGTTCTTC	CASSLVGRTSHNEQFF
-	TRBV18	TRBJ2-3	-	TGTGCCAGCTCACAGATTTTCACAGATACGCAGTATTTT	CASSQIFTDTQYF
TRBD2	TRBV12-3/TRBV12-4	TRBJ2-2	many	TGTGCCAGCGGACTAGCGGCACACACCGGGGAGCTGTTTTTT	CASGLAAHTGELFF
-	TRBV12-3/TRBV12-4	TRBJ2-1	few	TGTGCCAGCGGCCGTGAGGGGTTGGTCAATGAGCAGTTCTTC	CASGREGLVNEQFF
-	TRBV7-6	TRBJ2-7	-	TGTGCCAGCAGCCCCGGACCCCAGGATAGGAACGAGCAGTACTTC	CASSPGPQDRNEQYF
TRBD1	TRBV5-1	TRBJ2-1	few	TGCGCCAGCAGCGTGACAGGGGCAAAGAGGAATGAGCAGTTCTTC	CASSVTGAKRNEQFF
-	TRBV11-2	TRBJ1-2	few	TGTGCCAGCAGCCCACGGGACGGATTCTACACCTTC	CASSPRDGFYTF
TRBD1	TRBV19	TRBJ2-7	few	TGTGCCAGTAGTTTAGGCAACAGGGGTACCTACGAGCAGTACTTC	CASSLGNRGTYEQYF
TRBD1	TRBV15	TRBJ2-1	-	TGTGCCACCAGCACCCCGGGACAGGGGGACAATGAGCAGTTCTTC	CATSTPGQGDNEQFF
-	TRBV11-2	TRBJ2-2	few	TGTGCCAGCAGCTTATCCCTTGGGGGCGGGGAGCTGTTTTTT	CASSLSLGGGELFF
TRBD2	TRBV5-1	TRBJ2-3	many	TGCGCCAGTACTAGCGGGAGTCCCGGAGATACGCAGTATTTT	CASTSGSPGDTQYF
-	TRBV7-7	TRBJ2-5	-	TGTGCTAGCACACAGGGAGGACAAGAGACCCAGTACTTC	CASTQGGQETQYF
-	TRBV10-3	TRBJ2-3	few	TGTGCCATTCGGGACCTAGAGGGGGACACAGATACGCAGTATTTT	CAIRDLEGDTDTQYF
-	TRBV6-5	TRBJ2-7	-	TGTGCCAGCGCTCAGGGAGACGAGCAGTACTTC	CASAQGDEQYF
-	TRBV12-3/TRBV12-4	TRBJ2-5	-	TGTGCCAGCAGTTACACGTCCGAGACCCAGTACTTC	CASSYTSETQYF
TRBD2	TRBV29-1	TRBJ2-1	-	TGCAGCGTTGAACTCCTAGCGGGGGGGAATGAGCAGTTCTTC	CSVELLAGGNEQFF
-	TRBV6-1	TRBJ2-7	-	TGTGCCAGCAGTGTGCCCTACGAGCAGTACTTC	CASSVPYEQYF
-	TRBV12-3/TRBV12-4	TRBJ1-4	-	TGTGCCAGCAGTTCCCGGGACTGGGATAATGAAAAACTGTTTTTT	CASSSRDWDNEKLFF
-	TRBV7-2	TRBJ2-5	few	TGTGCCAGCAGCTTAGATGGGGGAAGGGGAGAGACCCAGTACTTC	CASSLDGGRGETQYF
-	TRBV19	TRBJ2-5	-	TGTGCCAGTAGTATCGGCACAGTTCGTATGGAGACCCAGTACTTC	CASSIGTVRMETQYF
TRBD1	TRBV4-1	TRBJ2-3	few	TGCGCCAGCAGCCATCCCGGGACAGGGGCTGATACGCAGTATTTT	CASSHPGTGADTQYF
-	TRBV6-1	TRBJ1-2	many	TGTGCCAGCAGTGAGACTGGTAATGGCTACACCTTC	CASSETGNGYTF
TRBD1	TRBV14	TRBJ1-6	-	TGTGCCAGCAGCCGGAACAGGGGGCAGAATTCACCCCTCCACTTT	CASSRNRGQNSPLHF
TRBD1	TRBV12-3/TRBV12-4	TRBJ1-2	many	TGTGCCAGCAGCCCCGGGACAGTCTATGGCTACACCTTC	CASSPGTVYGYTF
TRBD1	TRBV11-3	TRBJ2-1	-	TGTGCCAGCAGCCCCACCGAACAGGGGTACAATGAGCAGTTCTTC	CASSPTEQGYNEQFF